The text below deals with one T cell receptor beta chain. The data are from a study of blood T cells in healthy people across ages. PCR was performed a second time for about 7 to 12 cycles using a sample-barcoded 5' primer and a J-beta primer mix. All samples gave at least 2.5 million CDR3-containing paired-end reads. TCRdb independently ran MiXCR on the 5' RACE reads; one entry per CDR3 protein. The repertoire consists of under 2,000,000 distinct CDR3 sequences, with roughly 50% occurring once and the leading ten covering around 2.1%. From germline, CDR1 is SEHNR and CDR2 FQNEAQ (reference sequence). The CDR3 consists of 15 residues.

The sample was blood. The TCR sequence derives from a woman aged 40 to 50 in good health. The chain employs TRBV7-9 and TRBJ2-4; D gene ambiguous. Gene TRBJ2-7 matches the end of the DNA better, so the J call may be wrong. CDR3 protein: CASSSTHTVVNEQYF. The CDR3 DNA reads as TGTGCCAGCAGCTCCACCCACACTGTGGTTAACGAGCAGTACTTC.